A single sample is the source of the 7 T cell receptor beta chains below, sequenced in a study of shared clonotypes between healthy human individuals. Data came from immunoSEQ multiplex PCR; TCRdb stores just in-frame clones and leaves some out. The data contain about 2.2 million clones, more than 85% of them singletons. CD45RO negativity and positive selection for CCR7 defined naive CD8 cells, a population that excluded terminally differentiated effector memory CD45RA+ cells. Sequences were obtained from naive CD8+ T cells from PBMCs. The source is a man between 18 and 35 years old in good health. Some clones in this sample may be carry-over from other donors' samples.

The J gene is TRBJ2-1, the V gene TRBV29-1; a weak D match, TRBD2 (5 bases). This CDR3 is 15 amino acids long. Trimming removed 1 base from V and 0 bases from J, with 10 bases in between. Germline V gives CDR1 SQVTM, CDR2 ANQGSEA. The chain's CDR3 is CSVEGLSGSYNEQFF. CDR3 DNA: TGCAGCGTTGAAGGACTATCCGGCTCCTACAATGAGCAGTTCTTC.

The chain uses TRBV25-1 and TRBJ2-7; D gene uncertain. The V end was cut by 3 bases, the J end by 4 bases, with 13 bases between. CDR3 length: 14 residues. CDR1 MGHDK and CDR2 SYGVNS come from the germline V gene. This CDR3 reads CASSDFGVAYEQYF. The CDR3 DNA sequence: TGTGCCAGCAGTGATTTCGGAGTCGCGTACGAGCAGTACTTC.

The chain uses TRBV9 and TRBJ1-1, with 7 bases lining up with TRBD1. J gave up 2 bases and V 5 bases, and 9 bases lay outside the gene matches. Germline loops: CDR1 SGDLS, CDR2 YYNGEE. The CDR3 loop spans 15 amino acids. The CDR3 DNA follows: TGTGCCAGCAGAGCTTTGGGACAGACAAACACTGAAGCTTTCTTT. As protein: CASRALGQTNTEAFF.

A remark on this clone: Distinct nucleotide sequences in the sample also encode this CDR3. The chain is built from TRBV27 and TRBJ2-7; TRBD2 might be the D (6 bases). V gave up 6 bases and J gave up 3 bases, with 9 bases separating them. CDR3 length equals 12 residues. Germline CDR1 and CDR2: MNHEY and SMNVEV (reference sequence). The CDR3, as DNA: TGTGCCAGCAGGGGACTTCTCTACGAGCAGTACTTC. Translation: CASRGLLYEQYF.

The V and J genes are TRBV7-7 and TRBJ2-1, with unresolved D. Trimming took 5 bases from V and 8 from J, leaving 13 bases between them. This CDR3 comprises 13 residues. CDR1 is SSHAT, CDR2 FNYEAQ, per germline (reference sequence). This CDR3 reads CASSLETRDEQFF. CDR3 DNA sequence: TGTGCCAGCAGCCTGGAAACGCGTGATGAGCAGTTCTTC.

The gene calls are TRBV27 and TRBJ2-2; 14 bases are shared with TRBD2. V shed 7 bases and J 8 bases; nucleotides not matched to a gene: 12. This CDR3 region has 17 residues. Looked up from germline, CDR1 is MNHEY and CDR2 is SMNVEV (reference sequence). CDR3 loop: CASTGTSGSRTRGELFF. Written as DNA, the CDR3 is TGTGCCAGCACCGGGACTAGCGGGAGTCGGACCAGGGGGGAGCTGTTTTTT.

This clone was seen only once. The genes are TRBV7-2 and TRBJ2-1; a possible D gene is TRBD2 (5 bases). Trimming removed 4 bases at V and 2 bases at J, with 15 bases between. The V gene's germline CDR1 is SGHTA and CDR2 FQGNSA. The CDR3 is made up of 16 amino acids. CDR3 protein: CASSSGLMGPYNEQFF. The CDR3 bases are TGTGCCAGCAGCTCGGGATTGATGGGCCCCTACAATGAGCAGTTCTTC.